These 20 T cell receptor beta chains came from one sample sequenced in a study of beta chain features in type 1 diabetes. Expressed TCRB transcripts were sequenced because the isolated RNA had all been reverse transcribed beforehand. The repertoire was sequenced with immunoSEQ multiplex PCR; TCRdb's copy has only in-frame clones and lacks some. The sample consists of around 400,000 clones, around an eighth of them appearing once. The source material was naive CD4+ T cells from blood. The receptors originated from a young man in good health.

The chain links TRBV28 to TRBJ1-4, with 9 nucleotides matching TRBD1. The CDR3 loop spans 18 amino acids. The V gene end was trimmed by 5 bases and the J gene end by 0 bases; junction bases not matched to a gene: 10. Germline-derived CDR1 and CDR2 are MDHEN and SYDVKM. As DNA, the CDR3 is TGTGCCAGCAGTACGTTCCCCGGGACAGGGACAACTAATGAAAAACTGTTTTTT. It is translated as CASSTFPGTGTTNEKLFF.

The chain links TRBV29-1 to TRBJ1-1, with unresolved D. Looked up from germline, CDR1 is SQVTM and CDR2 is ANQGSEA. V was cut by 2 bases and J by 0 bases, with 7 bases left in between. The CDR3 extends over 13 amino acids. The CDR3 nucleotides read TGCAGCGTTGAAACCTATTTGAACACTGAAGCTTTCTTT. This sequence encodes CSVETYLNTEAFF.

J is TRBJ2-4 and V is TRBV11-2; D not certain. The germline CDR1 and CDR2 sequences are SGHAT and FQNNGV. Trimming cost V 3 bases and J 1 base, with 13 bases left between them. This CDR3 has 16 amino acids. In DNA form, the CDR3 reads TGTGCCAGCAGCTTCTCGACATTTTCGGCCAAAAACATTCAGTACTTC. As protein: CASSFSTFSAKNIQYF.

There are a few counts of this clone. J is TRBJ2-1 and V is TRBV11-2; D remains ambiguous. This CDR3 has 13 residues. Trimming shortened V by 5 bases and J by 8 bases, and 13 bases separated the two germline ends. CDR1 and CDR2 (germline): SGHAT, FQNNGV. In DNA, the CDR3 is TGTGCCAGCAGCCCCTATTCGGTCGATGAGCAGTTCTTC. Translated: CASSPYSVDEQFF.

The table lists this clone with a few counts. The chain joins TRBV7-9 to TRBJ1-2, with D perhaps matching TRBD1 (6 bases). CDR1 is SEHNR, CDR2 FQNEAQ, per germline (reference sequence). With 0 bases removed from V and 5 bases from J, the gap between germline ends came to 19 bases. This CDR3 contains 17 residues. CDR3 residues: CASSLAEEAGAVYGYTF. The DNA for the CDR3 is TGTGCCAGCAGCTTAGCGGAAGAGGCAGGGGCGGTTTATGGCTACACCTTC.

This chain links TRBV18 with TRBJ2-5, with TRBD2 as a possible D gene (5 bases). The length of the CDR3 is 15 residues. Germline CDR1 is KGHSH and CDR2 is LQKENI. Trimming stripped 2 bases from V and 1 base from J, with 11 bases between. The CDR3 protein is CASSPGSAGQETQYF. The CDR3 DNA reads TGTGCCAGCTCACCAGGGAGCGCAGGCCAAGAGACCCAGTACTTC.

CDR3 DNA: TGTGCCAGCAGCTTAGAGGGGAGGGCAGAGAACACCGGGGAGCTGTTTTTT. Protein product: CASSLEGRAENTGELFF. V and J are TRBV11-1 and TRBJ2-2, with TRBD2 matching over 7 bases. V lost 1 base and J lost 1; bases outside the gene matches: 6. This CDR3 has 17 residues. Germline V CDR1 and CDR2: SGHAT, FQDESV (reference sequence).

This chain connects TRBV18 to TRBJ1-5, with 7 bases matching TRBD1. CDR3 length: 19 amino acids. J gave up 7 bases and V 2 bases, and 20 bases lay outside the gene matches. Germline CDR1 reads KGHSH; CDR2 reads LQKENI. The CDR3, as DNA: TGTGCCAGCTCACCAGTAACATTGACAGGGTTGCAGTCAAAACAGCCCCAGCATTTT. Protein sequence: CASSPVTLTGLQSKQPQHF. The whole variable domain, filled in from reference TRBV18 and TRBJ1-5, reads NAGVMQNPRHLVRRRGQEARLRCSPMKGHSHVYWYRQLPEEGLKFMVYLQKENIIDESGMPKERFSAEFPKEGPSILRIQQVVRGDSAAYFCASSPVTLTGLQSKQPQHFGDGTRLSIL.

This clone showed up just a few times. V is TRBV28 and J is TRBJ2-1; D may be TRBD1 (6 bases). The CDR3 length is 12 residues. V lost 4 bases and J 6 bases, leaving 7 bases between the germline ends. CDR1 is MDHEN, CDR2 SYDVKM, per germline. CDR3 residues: CASSSGVNEQFF. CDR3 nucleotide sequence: TGTGCCAGCAGTTCAGGGGTCAATGAGCAGTTCTTC.

Written as DNA, the CDR3 is TGTGCCTCGACTCTGAGCTCCTACAATGAGCAGTTCTTC. Its translation: CASTLSSYNEQFF. J is TRBJ2-1 and V is TRBV30, with unresolved D. V gave up 7 bases and J gave up 0 bases, with 10 bases separating them. Germline CDR1 and CDR2: GTSNPN and SVGIG (reference sequence). This CDR3 has 13 residues.

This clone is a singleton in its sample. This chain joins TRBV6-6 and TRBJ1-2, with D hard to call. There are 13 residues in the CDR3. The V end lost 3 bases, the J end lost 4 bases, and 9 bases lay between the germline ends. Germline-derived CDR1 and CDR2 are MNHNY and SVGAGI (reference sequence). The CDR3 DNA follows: TGTGCCAGCAGTTATGACGGCGGCTATGGCTACACCTTC. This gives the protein CASSYDGGYGYTF.

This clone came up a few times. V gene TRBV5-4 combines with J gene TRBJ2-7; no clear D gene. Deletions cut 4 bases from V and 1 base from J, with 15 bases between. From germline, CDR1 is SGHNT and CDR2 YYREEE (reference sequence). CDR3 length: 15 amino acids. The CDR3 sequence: CASSPGGEASYEQYF. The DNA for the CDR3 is TGTGCCAGCAGCCCCGGCGGCGAGGCGTCCTACGAGCAGTACTTC.

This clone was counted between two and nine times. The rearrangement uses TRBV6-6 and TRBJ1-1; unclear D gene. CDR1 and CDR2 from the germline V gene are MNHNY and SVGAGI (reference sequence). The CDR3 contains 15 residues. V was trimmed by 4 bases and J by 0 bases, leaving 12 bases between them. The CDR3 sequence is CASSFQTGMNTEAFF. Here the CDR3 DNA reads TGTGCCAGCAGTTTTCAGACGGGGATGAACACTGAAGCTTTCTTT.

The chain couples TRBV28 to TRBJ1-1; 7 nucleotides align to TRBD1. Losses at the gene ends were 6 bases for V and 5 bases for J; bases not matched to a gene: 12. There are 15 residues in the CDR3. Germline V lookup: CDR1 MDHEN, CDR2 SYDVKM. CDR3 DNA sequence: TGTGCCAGCAGCCCCCGCAGAGGGGGCTGGACTGAAGCTTTCTTT. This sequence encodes CASSPRRGGWTEAFF.

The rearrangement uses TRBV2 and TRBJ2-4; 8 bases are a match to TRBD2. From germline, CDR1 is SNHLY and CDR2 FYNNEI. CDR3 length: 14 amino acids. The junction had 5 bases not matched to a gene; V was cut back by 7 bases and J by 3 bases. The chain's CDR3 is CASMGTRDKNIQYF. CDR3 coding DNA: TGTGCCAGCATGGGGACTAGGGACAAAAACATTCAGTACTTC.

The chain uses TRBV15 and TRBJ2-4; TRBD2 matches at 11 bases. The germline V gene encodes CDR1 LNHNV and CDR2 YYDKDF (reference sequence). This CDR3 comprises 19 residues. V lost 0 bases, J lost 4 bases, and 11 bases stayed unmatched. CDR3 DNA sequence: TGTGCCACCAGCAGAGATATCGGGTTAGCGGGAGGGAGGAAAAACATTCAGTACTTC. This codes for CATSRDIGLAGGRKNIQYF.

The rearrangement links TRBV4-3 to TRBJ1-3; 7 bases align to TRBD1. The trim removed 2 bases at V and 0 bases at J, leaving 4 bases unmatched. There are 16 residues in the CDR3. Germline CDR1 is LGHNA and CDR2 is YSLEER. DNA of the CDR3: TGCGCCAGCAGCCAACGGGGACAGCTCTCTGGAAACACCATATATTTT. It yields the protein CASSQRGQLSGNTIYF.

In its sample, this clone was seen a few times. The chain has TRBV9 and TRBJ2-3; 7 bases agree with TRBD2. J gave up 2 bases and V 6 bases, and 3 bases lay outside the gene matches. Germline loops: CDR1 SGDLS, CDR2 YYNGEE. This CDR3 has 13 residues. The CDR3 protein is CASNKRDTDTQYF. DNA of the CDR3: TGTGCCAGCAATAAGCGGGACACAGATACGCAGTATTTT.

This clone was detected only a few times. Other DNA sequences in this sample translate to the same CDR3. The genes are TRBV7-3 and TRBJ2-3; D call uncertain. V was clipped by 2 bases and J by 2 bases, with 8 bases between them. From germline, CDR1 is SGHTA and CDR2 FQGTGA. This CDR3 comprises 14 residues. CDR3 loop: CASSLAQPTDTQYF. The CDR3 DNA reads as TGTGCCAGCAGCTTAGCACAGCCCACAGATACGCAGTATTTT.

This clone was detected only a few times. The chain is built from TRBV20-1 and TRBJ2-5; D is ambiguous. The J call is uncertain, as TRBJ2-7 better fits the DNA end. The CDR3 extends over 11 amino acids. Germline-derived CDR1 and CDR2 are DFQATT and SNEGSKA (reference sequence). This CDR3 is CSAKPPVEQYF. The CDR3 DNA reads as TGCAGTGCTAAGCCCCCCGTCGAGCAGTACTTC.